This T cell receptor (beta chain) was recovered during a study of T-cell reconstitution after alpha-beta-depleted transplantation in children. The V gene lost 0 bases and the J gene lost 5 bases, with 25 bases spanning the gap. CDR1 and CDR2 from the germline V gene are DFQATT and SNEGSKA (reference sequence). The CDR3 contains 18 residues. This clonotype showed up just a few times. This sample's TCRbeta library carried unique molecular identifier barcodes. TCRdb processed the PCR reads anew with MiXCR; each CDR3 protein has one entry. This table has hundreds of thousands of distinct CDR3 sequences, over 9.5% appearing once.

The V gene is TRBV20-1, the J gene TRBJ1-2, with a weak D call TRBD1 (5 bases). The sample was PBMCs from the stem cell graft donor, taken from the stem cell graft. The receptor comes from a human donor who donated a stem cell graft to a child with acute myeloid leukemia. The CDR3 region has the DNA TGCAGTGCTAGAGATCTCAAGACAGACCAGAGCCGGATATATGGCTACACCTTC. Amino acids: CSARDLKTDQSRIYGYTF.